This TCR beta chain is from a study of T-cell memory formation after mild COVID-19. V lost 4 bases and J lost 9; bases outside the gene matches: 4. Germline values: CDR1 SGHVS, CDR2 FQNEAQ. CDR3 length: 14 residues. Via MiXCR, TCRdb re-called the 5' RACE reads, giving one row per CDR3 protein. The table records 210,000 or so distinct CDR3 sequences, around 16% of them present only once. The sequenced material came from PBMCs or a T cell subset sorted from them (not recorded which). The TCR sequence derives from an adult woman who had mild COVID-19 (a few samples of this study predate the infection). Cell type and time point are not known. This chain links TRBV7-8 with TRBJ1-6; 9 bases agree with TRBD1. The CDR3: CASSWDRVGSPLHF. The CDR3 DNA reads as TGTGCCAGCAGCTGGGACAGGGTGGGTTCACCCCTCCACTTT.